Reported below is one T cell receptor beta chain. 13 Jbeta primers and 60 Vbeta primers were used for the PCR. In the authors' workflow: About 10 million of around 85 million unique TCR beta chains were shared, per a later count. Clones were read by immunoSEQ multiplex PCR, and TCRdb kept only the in-frame ones, dropping some. The DNA gave D and trimming, while V, J and clone size come from that table. The repertoire consists of under 250,000 clones, with approximately 87% occurring once and the leading ten covering over 1%. The entry originates in a study of cytomegalovirus exposure and HLA in healthy donors. The wider study: In an early release, HLA-typed donors contributed tens of millions of unique TCR sequences.

Nominally healthy donors provided the samples, though records likely missed some immune exposures. Germline CDR1 reads SGHTA; CDR2 reads FQGNSA. The CDR3 is 18 residues long. V dropped 5 bases and J dropped 3; count of bases not matched to a gene: 13. Sequencing was performed on PBMCs. The sequence was collected from a human donor in good health. This chain uses TRBV7-2 with TRBJ2-7, with TRBD2 identical over 13 bases. CDR3 sequence (DNA): TGTGCCAGCAGCCCCCAACTAGCGGGAGGGACCTGGAGCTACGAGCAGTACTTC. Encoded protein: CASSPQLAGGTWSYEQYF. Based on the CDR3 plus reference TRBV7-2 and TRBJ2-7, the full variable domain is GAGVSQSPSNKVTEKGKDVELRCDPISGHTALYWYRQSLGQGLEFLIYFQGNSAPDKSGLPSDRFSAERTGGSVSTLTIQRTQQEDSAVYLCASSPQLAGGTWSYEQYFGPGTRLTVT.